This TCR beta chain came from a study of T cell responses to AZD1222 COVID-19 vaccine. Study-level points and caveats: Two AZD1222 administrations were followed by greater Spike-specific TCR breadth and depth.

Per the germline V gene, CDR1 is SGHRS and CDR2 is YFSETQ. V gave up 4 bases and J gave up 0 bases, with 12 bases separating them. The CDR3 length is 15 residues. Some clones are missing from TCRdb's copy, which holds only in-frame ones; the method was immunoSEQ multiplex PCR. Among about 97,000 clones listed, 85% to 90% were seen once. With respect to this clone: The antigen is not known.

Source: peripheral blood, taken on day 0 of AZD1222 vaccination. The receptor was isolated from an adult in good health. The chain uses TRBV5-1 and TRBJ2-3; D not resolved. In DNA, the CDR3 is TGCGCCAGCAGCCCCCCAGGACCTAGCACAGATACGCAGTATTTT. It is translated as CASSPPGPSTDTQYF. Full variable domain (rest looked up from reference TRBV5-1 and TRBJ2-3): KAGVTQTPRYLIKTRGQQVTLSCSPISGHRSVSWYQQTPGQGLQFLFEYFSETQRNKGNFPGRFSGRQFSNSRSEMNVSTLELGDSALYLCASSPPGPSTDTQYFGPGTRLTVL.